This entry features one T cell receptor (beta chain) sequence. Antigen unknown. This table comes from immunoSEQ multiplex PCR, and its TCRdb copy is limited to in-frame clones, with some not included. The data show some 130,000 clones, with approximately 90% seen just once and 1.6% held by the top ten. This sample was taken from a study of T cell responses to AZD1222 COVID-19 vaccine. Study-wide results and caveats: Targeting of unmutated variant regions was reportedly seen in nearly half of spike-specific TCRs.

Germline V gives CDR1 GTSNPN, CDR2 SVGIG (reference sequence). The V and J ends lost 3 bases and 11 bases respectively, with 20 bases between them. The CDR3 is 13 amino acids. This receptor was identified in an adult in good health. The chain links TRBV30 to TRBJ2-7, with D possibly called TRBD1 or TRBD2 (5 bases each). The sample consisted of peripheral blood, taken on day 0 of AZD1222 vaccination. CDR3 in DNA: TGTGCCTGGAGCGGGGCGGGCTTGGCCCGGGAGTACTTC. Protein product: CAWSGAGLAREYF.